This TCR beta chain was observed in a study of blood T cells in healthy people across ages. PCR was performed a second time for about 6 to 11 cycles using a sample-barcoded 5' primer and a J-beta primer mix. TCRdb redid the calling of the 5' RACE reads with MiXCR, one entry per CDR3 protein. The sample holds around 1,900,000 distinct CDR3 sequences, approximately 40% seen once. This clonotype was detected only once. V lost 5 bases and J lost 2, with 16 bases in between. The CDR3 sequence is 15 residues long. Germline V lookup: CDR1 SGHRS, CDR2 YFSETQ. The source material was blood. The rearrangement uses TRBV5-1 and TRBJ2-5, with D hard to call. The sequence was collected from a human donor in good health. The CDR3: CASSPVSQWQETQYF. CDR3 in DNA: TGCGCCAGCAGTCCCGTATCCCAGTGGCAAGAGACCCAGTACTTC.